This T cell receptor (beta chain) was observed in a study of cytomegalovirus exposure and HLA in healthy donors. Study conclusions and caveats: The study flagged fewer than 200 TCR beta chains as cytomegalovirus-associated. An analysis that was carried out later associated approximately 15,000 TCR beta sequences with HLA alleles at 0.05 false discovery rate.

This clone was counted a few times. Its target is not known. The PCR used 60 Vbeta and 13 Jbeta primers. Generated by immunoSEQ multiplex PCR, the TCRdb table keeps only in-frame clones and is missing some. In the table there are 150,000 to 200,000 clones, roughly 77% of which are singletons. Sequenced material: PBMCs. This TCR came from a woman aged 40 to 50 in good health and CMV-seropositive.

The CDR3 protein is CASSPGTVCGYTF. The DNA of the CDR3 is TGTGCCAGCAGTCCCGGGACAGTCTGTGGCTACACCTTC. V gene TRBV28 combines with J gene TRBJ1-2, with 7 nucleotides matching TRBD1. This CDR3 is 13 amino acids long. The trim removed 5 bases at V and 7 bases at J, leaving 7 bases unmatched. CDR1 is MDHEN and CDR2 is SYDVKM in the germline V gene.